The T cell receptor beta chain described here comes from a study of post-analysis software for immune sequencing data. Study at large: The cohort encompassed relapsing-remitting, secondary progressive and progressive-relapsing multiple sclerosis disease courses.

Of note for this clonotype: What it recognizes is unknown.

Study results and limitations: Roughly five TRBV segments occurring more often in patients than controls included TRBV5-6, TRBV5-1 and TRBV20-1.

Unique molecular identifiers featured in each of the TCR beta cDNA libraries. One entry per CDR3 protein results from TCRdb running MiXCR on the PCR reads. The sample yields 600,000 to 750,000 distinct CDR3 sequences, 55% to 60% seen once. Trimming removed 4 bases at V and 1 base at J, with 10 bases between. The CDR3 loop spans 14 amino acids. The rearrangement uses TRBV12-3 or TRBV12-4 and TRBJ1-1, with D possibly being TRBD1 (5 bases). This sequence was found in a girl aged 2 to 10 with multiple sclerosis. Sequencing was performed on blood. In DNA, the CDR3 is TGTGCCAGCAGTTGGTTTGGACAGAACACTGAAGCTTTCTTT. It specifies CASSWFGQNTEAFF.